This is a list of T cell receptor beta chains from one sample in a study of OX40 agonist ivuxolimab in advanced cancers. This table comes from immunoSEQ multiplex PCR, and its TCRdb copy is limited to in-frame clones, with some not included. Seen here are under 55,000 clones, 86% observed once, and the top ten hold approximately 7%. The specimen comprised CD4+ or CD8+ T cells sorted from blood, sampled in a trial of the OX40 agonist ivuxolimab. These receptors all stem from an adult with an advanced solid tumor such as melanoma, head and neck, liver or kidney cancer. Both conserved end residues are part of each CDR3. D genes are given only for firm matches. Clone size is stated in some rows and not others, as once, few, many or a class when expanded.

TRBD1,-,TRBJ2-7,TRBV5-5,TGTGCCAGCAGCGCCGGGACAGGGGAACTCCCCTACGAGCAGTACTTC,CASSAGTGELPYEQYF
TRBD1,-,TRBJ1-2,TRBV27,TGTGCCAGCCGCTGGACAGGGGGCCATGGCTACACCTTC,CASRWTGGHGYTF
TRBD1,-,TRBJ1-2,TRBV18,TGTGCCAGCTCTCAAACCCGGGACAGGGTAAAAAACTATGGCTACACCTTC,CASSQTRDRVKNYGYTF
-,-,TRBJ1-2,TRBV6-5,TGTGCCAGCGCCCGAGGGACAAAGGTTGGCTACACCTTC,CASARGTKVGYTF
-,-,TRBJ1-4,TRBV20-1,TGCAGTGCTAGAAACGGTGAAAAACTGTTTTTT,CSARNGEKLFF
-,-,TRBJ1-2,TRBV6-6,TGTGCCAGCAGTTACTCGGGGTCCGGTGGCTACACCTTC,CASSYSGSGGYTF
TRBD1,-,TRBJ2-2,TRBV19,TGTGCCAGCGGACCCGGGACAGCAGCCGGGGAGCTGTTTTTT,CASGPGTAAGELFF
TRBD1,-,TRBJ1-4,TRBV30,TGTGCCTGGAGCGGGGACAGGAATAATGAAAAACTGTTTTTT,CAWSGDRNNEKLFF
-,-,TRBJ2-7,TRBV19,TGTGCCAGTAGTATAGCGGGGGACAGTACCAGCTCCTACGAGCAGTACTTC,CASSIAGDSTSSYEQYF
TRBD1,-,TRBJ1-2,TRBV6-1,TGTGCCAGCAGTGGACAGGGGGCGCGGGGCTACACCTTC,CASSGQGARGYTF
TRBD1,once,TRBJ2-3,TRBV6-6,TGTGCCAGCAGTTACGTACAGGGGGCGAGCACAGATACGCAGTATTTT,CASSYVQGASTDTQYF
-,-,TRBJ2-1,TRBV7-3,TGTGCCAGCAGCTCGGAAGGACTGGTCGGTGGTGGGTCCTACAATGAGCAGTTCTTC,CASSSEGLVGGGSYNEQFF
TRBD2,-,TRBJ2-5,TRBV6-1,TGTGCCAGCAGGCCTAGCGGGGGGTACCAAGAGACCCAGTACTTC,CASRPSGGYQETQYF
-,once,TRBJ2-7,TRBV5-4,TGTGCCAGCAGCTTGTGGCAGGGAGACATCCACGAGCAGTACTTC,CASSLWQGDIHEQYF
TRBD2,-,TRBJ2-7,TRBV6-6,TGTGCCAGCAGAGAAAAAGGACTAGCGGGGGGGGAGCAGTACTTC,CASREKGLAGGEQYF
-,few,TRBJ1-4,TRBV18,TGTGCCAGCTCACCATGGACAGACCGTGAAAAACTGTTTTTT,CASSPWTDREKLFF
-,-,TRBJ2-5,TRBV20-1,TGCAGTGCTCTATTGAGGACCCAGTACTTC,CSALLRTQYF
-,-,TRBJ2-1,TRBV9,TGTGCCAGCAGCGTAGCGCAAAGCTCCTACAATGAGCAGTTCTTC,CASSVAQSSYNEQFF
-,-,TRBJ2-5,TRBV7-9,TGTGCCAGCAGCCGCGGACTTTTCGAGGGGGAGACCCAGTACTTC,CASSRGLFEGETQYF
TRBD2,-,TRBJ2-1,TRBV7-8,TGTGCCAGCAACCGGGGACTAGCGGAAAACAATGAGCAGTTCTTC,CASNRGLAENNEQFF
TRBD2,-,TRBJ2-7,TRBV18,TGTGCCAGCTCACCACCAATAGCGGGGGGGATCTACGAGCAGTACTTC,CASSPPIAGGIYEQYF
-,-,TRBJ2-1,TRBV9,TGTGCCAGCAGCACAAATGGGGGTGAGCAGTTCTTC,CASSTNGGEQFF
TRBD2,-,TRBJ2-7,TRBV25-1,TGTGCCAGCAGTGAATTGGGTAGCGGGGGGGTCGAGCAGTACTTC,CASSELGSGGVEQYF
-,-,TRBJ1-2,TRBV19,TGTGCCAGTAGTATTTGGGGTAACTATGGCTACACCTTC,CASSIWGNYGYTF
TRBD1,-,TRBJ2-7,TRBV19,TGTGCCAGTAGTACCCCCGGGACAGGGGTTTACGAGCAGTACTTC,CASSTPGTGVYEQYF
-,-,TRBJ1-3,TRBV6-6,TGTGCCAGCAGTTTATCCCCCGGTGGAAACACCATATATTTT,CASSLSPGGNTIYF
-,once,TRBJ1-1,TRBV27,TGTGCCAGCAGTTCCCTAGGGGAGAACACTGAAGCTTTCTTT,CASSSLGENTEAFF